The present T cell receptor beta chain was sequenced within a study of cytomegalovirus exposure and HLA in healthy donors. CDR3 length: 14 residues. Losses at the gene ends were 4 bases for V and 7 bases for J; bases not matched to a gene: 5. The germline V gene has CDR1 SNHLY and CDR2 FYNNEI. Study observations and caveats: Presence/absence analyses rested on an assumption that sequencing depth was roughly uniform across donors.

In regard to this clone: Its antigen remains unknown. Distinct nucleotide sequences in the sample also encode this CDR3.

The PCR made use of 60 Vbeta and 13 Jbeta primers. Data came from immunoSEQ multiplex PCR; TCRdb stores just in-frame clones and leaves some out. The repertoire has 200,000 or so clones, about 72% of them found once; the top ten carry around 4%. Sequencing was performed on PBMCs. This receptor was obtained from a male donor in good health and CMV-seronegative. The chain joins TRBV2 to TRBJ1-5; TRBD1 aligns across 9 bases. CDR3 sequence (DNA): TGTGCCAGCAGTGTCACAGGGGGCAGCCAGCCCCAGCATTTT. Translation: CASSVTGGSQPQHF.